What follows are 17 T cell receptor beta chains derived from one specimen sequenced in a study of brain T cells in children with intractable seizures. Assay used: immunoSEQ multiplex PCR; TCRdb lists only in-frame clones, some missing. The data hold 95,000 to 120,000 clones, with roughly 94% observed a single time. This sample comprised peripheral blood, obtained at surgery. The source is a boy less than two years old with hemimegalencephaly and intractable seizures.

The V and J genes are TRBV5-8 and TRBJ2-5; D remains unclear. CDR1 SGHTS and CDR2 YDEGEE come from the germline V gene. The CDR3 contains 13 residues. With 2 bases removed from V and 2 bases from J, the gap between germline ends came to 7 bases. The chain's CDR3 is CASSLGRQETQYF. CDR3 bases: TGTGCCAGCAGCTTAGGGCGTCAAGAGACCCAGTACTTC.

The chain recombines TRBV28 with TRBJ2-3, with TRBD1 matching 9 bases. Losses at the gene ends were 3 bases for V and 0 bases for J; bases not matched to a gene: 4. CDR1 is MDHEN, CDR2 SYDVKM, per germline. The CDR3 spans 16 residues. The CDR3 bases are TGTGCCAGCAGTTTGGGACAGGGTTCTAGCACAGATACGCAGTATTTT. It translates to CASSLGQGSSTDTQYF.

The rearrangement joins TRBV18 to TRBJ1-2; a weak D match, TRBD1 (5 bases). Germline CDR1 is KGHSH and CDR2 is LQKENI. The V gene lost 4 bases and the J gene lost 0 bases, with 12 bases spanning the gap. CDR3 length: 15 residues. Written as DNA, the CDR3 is TGTGCCAGCTCACTAGCCGGGGCCGCTAACTATGGCTACACCTTC. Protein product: CASSLAGAANYGYTF.

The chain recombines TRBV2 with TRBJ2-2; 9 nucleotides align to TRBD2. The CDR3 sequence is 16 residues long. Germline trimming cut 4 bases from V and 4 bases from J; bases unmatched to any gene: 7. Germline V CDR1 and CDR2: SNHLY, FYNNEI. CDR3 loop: CASSVGLAGSTGELFF. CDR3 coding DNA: TGTGCCAGCAGTGTGGGCCTAGCGGGAAGCACCGGGGAGCTGTTTTTT.

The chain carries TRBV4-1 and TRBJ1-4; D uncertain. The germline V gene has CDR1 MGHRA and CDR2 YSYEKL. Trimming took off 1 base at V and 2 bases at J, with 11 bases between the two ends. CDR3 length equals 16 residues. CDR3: CASSQGGGSTNEKLFF. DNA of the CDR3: TGCGCCAGCAGCCAAGGAGGAGGGAGTACTAATGAAAAACTGTTTTTT.

The CDR3 loop is CASSKGSPLHF. CDR3 bases: TGTGCCAGCAGCAAGGGTTCCCCCCTCCACTTT. The rearrangement joins TRBV28 to TRBJ1-6; no firm D call. This CDR3 comprises 11 residues. Germline V gene data show CDR1 as MDHEN and CDR2 as SYDVKM. Deletions cut 6 bases from V and 13 bases from J, with 10 bases between.

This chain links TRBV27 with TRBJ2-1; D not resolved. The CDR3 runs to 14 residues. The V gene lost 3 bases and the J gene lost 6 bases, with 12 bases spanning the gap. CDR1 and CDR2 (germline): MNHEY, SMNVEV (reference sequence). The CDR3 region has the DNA TGTGCCAGCAGTTTCCGGGCTAGAAGCAATGAGCAGTTCTTC. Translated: CASSFRARSNEQFF.

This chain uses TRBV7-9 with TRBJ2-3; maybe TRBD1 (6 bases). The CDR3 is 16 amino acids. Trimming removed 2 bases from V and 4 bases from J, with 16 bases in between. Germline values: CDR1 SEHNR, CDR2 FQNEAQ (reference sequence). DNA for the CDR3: TGTGCCAGCAGCTTAACGACAGGCCCACACTCAGATACGCAGTATTTT. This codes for CASSLTTGPHSDTQYF. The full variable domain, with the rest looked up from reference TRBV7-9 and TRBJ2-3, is DTGVSQNPRHKITKRGQNVTFRCDPISEHNRLYWYRQTLGQGPEFLTYFQNEAQLEKSRLLSDRFSAERPKGSFSTLEIQRTEQGDSAMYLCASSLTTGPHSDTQYFGPGTRLTVL.

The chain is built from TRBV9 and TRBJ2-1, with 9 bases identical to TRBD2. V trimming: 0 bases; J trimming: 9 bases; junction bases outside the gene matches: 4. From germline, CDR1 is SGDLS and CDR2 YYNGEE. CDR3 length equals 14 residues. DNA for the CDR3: TGTGCCAGCAGCGTAGTAGCGGGAGTGGGTGAGCAGTTCTTC. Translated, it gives CASSVVAGVGEQFF.

Here the CDR3 reads CARNRGKNNSPLHF. CDR3 DNA: TGTGCCAGGAACAGGGGGAAGAATAATTCACCCCTCCACTTT. The rearrangement uses TRBV21-1 and TRBJ1-6; the listed D gene, TRBD1, was not tested against the DNA. TRBV21-1 is recorded as a pseudogene. This CDR3 has 14 amino acids.

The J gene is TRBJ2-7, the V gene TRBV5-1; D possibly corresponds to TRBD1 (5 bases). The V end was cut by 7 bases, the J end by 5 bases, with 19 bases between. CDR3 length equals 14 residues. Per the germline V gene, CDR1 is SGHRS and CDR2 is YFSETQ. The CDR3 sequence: CASGAGSEPNEQYF. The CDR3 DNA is TGCGCCAGCGGGGCAGGATCCGAGCCGAACGAGCAGTACTTC.

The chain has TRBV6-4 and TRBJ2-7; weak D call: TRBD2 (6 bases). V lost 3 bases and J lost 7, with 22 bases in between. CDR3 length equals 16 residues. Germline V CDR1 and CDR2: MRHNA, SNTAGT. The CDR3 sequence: CASSETPHRRVTEQYF. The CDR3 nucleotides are TGTGCCAGCAGTGAGACCCCCCATCGGAGGGTTACAGAGCAGTACTTC.

This CDR3 reads CASSPPGGNEKLFF. The CDR3 nucleotides are TGTGCCAGCAGTCCCCCGGGGGGGAATGAAAAACTGTTTTTT. The chain has TRBV28 and TRBJ1-4; D might be TRBD1 (5 bases). Germline V gene data show CDR1 as MDHEN and CDR2 as SYDVKM. Trimming cost V 5 bases and J 5 bases, with 12 bases left between them. The CDR3 contains 14 residues. The full variable domain, completed using reference TRBV28 and TRBJ1-4, is DVKVTQSSRYLVKRTGEKVFLECVQDMDHENMFWYRQDPGLGLRLIYFSYDVKMKEKGDIPEGYSVSREKKERFSLILESASTNQTSMYLCASSPPGGNEKLFFGSGTQLSVL.

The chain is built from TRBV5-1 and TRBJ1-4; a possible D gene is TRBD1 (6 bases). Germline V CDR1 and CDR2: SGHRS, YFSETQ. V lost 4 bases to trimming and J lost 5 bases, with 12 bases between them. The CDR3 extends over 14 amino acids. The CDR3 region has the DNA TGCGCCAGCAGCGACAGGACAGTAAATGAAAAACTGTTTTTT. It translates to CASSDRTVNEKLFF.

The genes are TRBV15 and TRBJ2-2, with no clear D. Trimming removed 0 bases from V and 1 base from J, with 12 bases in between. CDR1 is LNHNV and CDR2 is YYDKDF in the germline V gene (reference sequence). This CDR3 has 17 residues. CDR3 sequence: CATSRDRLNVNTGELFF. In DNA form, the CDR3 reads TGTGCCACCAGCAGAGACAGACTTAACGTGAACACCGGGGAGCTGTTTTTT.

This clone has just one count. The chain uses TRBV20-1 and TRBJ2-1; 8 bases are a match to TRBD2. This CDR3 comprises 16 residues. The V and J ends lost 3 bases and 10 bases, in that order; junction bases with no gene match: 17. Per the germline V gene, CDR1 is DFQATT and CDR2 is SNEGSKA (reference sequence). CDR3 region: CSASKSPGLGVWEQFF. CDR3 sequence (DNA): TGCAGTGCTAGTAAATCCCCGGGACTAGGAGTATGGGAGCAGTTCTTC.

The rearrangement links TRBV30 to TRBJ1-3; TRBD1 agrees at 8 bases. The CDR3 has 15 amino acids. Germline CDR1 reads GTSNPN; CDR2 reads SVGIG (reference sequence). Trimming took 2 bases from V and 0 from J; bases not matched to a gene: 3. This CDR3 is CAWSRQGRSGNTIYF. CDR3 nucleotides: TGTGCCTGGAGTAGACAGGGGCGCTCTGGAAACACCATATATTTT.